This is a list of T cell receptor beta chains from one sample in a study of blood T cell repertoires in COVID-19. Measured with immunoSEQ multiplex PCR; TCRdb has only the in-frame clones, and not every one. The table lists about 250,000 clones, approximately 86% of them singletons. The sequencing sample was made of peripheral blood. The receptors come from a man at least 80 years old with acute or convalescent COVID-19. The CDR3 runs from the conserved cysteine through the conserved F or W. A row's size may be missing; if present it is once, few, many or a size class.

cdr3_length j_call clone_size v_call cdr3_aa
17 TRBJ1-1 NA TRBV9 CASSARGLLGTNTEAFF
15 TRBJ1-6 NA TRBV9 CASSGGTGNNSPLHF
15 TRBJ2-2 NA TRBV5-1 CASSFTSSNTGELFF
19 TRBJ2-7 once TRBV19 CASSLLGRAEQNPSYEQYF
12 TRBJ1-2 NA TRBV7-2 CASSATGDGYTF
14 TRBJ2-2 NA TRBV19 CASKKAGVSGELFF
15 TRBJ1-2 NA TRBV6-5 CASSYLDRANYGYTF
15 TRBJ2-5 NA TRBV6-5 CASSYLSGAQETQYF
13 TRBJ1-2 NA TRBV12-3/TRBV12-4 CASRIQGARGYTF
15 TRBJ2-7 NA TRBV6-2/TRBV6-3 CASSYLGRDSYEQYF
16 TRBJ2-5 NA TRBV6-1 CASSEVLAGPQETQYF
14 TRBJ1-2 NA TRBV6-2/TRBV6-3 CASSYRGRNYGYTF
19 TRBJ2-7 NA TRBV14 CASSQVGTSGRPLPYEQYF
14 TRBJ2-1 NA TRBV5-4 CASSPDRGRDEQFF